This T cell receptor (beta chain) originates from a study of OX40 agonist ivuxolimab in advanced cancers. Study context: Participants could have had prior anti-PD-1, anti-PD-L1 or anti-CTLA-4 therapy, and less than 45% had some.

Using immunoSEQ multiplex PCR, the repertoire was profiled, and TCRdb retains in-frame clones only, with some absent. The table lists 85,000 to 95,000 clones, approximately 92% of them singletons. This receptor was identified in an adult with an advanced solid tumor such as melanoma, head and neck, liver or kidney cancer. Sequencing used CD4+ or CD8+ T cells sorted from blood, obtained in a trial of the OX40 agonist ivuxolimab.

The CDR3 loop is CASSLTPGETQYF. In nucleotides, the CDR3 is TGCGCCAGCAGCTTGACACCAGGGGAGACCCAGTACTTC. V usage is TRBV5-1 and J usage is TRBJ2-5; possible D gene TRBD1, 5 bases. Germline loops: CDR1 SGHRS, CDR2 YFSETQ. The CDR3 loop spans 13 amino acids. The V gene lost 1 base and the J gene lost 5 bases, with 9 bases spanning the gap.